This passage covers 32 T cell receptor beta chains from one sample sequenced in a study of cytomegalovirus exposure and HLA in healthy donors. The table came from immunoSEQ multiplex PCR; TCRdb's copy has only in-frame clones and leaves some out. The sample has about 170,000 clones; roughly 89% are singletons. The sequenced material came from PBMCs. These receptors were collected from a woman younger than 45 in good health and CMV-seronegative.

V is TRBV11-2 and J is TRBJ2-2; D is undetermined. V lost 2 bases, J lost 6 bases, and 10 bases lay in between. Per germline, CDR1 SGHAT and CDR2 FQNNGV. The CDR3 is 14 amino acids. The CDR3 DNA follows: TGTGCCAGCAGCTTAACTTTCGGTGCCGGGGAGCTGTTTTTT. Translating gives CASSLTFGAGELFF.

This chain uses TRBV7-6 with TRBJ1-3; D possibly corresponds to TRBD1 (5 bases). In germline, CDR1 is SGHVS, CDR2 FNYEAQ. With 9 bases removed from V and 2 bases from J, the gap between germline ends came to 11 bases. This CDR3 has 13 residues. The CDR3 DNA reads TGTGCCAGTACCCCAGGGCCTGGAAACACCATATATTTT. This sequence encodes CASTPGPGNTIYF.

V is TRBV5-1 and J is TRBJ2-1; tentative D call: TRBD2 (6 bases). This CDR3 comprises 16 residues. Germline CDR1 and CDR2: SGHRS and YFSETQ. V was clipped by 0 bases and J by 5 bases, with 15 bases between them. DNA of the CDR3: TGCGCCAGCAGCTTGGCCCCTCGGGGGTGGAACAATGAGCAGTTCTTC. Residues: CASSLAPRGWNNEQFF.

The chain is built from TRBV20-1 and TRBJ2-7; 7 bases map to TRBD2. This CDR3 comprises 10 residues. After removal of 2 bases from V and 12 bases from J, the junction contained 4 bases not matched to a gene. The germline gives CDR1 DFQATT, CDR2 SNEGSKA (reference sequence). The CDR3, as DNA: TGCAGTGCTAGACGTCCTAGCGGGTACTTC. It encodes CSARRPSGYF.

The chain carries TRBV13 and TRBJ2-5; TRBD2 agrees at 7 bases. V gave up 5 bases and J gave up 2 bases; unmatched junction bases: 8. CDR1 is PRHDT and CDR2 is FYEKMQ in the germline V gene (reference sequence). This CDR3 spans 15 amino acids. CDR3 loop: CASSGLGRGQETQYF. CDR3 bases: TGTGCCAGCAGCGGACTGGGGCGGGGGCAAGAGACCCAGTACTTC.

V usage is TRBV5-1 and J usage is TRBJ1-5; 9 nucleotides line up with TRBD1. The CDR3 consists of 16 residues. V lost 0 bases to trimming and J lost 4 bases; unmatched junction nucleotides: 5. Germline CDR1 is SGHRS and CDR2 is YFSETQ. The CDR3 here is CASSLGTGGRNQPQHF. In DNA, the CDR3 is TGCGCCAGCAGCTTGGGAACAGGGGGCAGGAATCAGCCCCAGCATTTT.

CDR3 residues: CASSEWDSLRDTQYF. DNA for the CDR3: TGTGCCAGCAGTGAATGGGACAGCCTCAGGGATACGCAGTATTTT. The J gene is TRBJ2-3, the V gene TRBV25-1; the match to TRBD1 covers 7 bases. This CDR3 has 15 residues. Trimming took 1 base from V and 6 from J; bases not matched to a gene: 7. CDR1 and CDR2 from the germline V gene are MGHDK and SYGVNS.

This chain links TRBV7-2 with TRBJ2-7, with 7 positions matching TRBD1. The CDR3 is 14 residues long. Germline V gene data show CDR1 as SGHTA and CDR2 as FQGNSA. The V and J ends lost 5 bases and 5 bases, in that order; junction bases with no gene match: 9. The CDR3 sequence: CASSQDRLKDEQYF. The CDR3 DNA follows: TGTGCCAGCAGCCAGGACAGGCTGAAAGACGAGCAGTACTTC.

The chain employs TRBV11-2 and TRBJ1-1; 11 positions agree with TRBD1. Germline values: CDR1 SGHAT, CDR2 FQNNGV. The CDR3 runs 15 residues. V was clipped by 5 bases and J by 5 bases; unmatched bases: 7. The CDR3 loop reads CASSPGTGGGTEAFF. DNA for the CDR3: TGTGCCAGCAGCCCAGGGACAGGGGGAGGGACTGAAGCTTTCTTT.

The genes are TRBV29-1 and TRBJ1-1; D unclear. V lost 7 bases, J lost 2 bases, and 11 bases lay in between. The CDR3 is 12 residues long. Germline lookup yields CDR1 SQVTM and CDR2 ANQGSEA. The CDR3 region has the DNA TGCAGCGCGATACTAATAAACACTGAAGCTTTCTTT. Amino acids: CSAILINTEAFF.

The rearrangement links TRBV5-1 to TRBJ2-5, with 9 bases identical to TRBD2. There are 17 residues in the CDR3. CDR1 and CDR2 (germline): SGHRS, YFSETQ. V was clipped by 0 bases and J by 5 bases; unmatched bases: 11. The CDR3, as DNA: TGCGCCAGCAGCTTGGTTTCTAGCGGGGTAATTCGGGAGACCCAGTACTTC. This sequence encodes CASSLVSSGVIRETQYF.

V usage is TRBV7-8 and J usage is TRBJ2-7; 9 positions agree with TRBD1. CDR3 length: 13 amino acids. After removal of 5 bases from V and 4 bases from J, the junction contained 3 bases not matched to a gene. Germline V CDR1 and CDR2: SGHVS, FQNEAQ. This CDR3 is CASSTGTGYEQYF. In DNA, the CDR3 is TGTGCCAGCAGCACCGGGACAGGGTACGAGCAGTACTTC.

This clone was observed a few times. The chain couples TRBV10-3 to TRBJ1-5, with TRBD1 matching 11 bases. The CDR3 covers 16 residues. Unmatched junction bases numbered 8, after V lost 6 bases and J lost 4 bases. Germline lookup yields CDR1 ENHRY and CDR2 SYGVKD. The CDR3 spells CAISAGGTGGNQPQHF. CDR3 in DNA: TGTGCCATCAGCGCGGGGGGGACAGGGGGGAATCAGCCCCAGCATTTT.

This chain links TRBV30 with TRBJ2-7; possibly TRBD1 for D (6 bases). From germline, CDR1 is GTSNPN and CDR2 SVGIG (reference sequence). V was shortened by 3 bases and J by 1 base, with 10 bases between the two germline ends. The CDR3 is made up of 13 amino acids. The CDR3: CAWSWQGSYEQYF. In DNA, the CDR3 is TGTGCCTGGAGCTGGCAGGGGTCCTACGAGCAGTACTTC.

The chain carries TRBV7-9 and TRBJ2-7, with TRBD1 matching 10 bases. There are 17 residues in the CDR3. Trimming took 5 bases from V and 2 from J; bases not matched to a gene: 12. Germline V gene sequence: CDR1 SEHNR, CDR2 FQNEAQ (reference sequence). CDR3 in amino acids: CASSPTSVGTGAYEQYF. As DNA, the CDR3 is TGTGCCAGCAGCCCGACCTCCGTGGGGACAGGGGCCTACGAGCAGTACTTC.

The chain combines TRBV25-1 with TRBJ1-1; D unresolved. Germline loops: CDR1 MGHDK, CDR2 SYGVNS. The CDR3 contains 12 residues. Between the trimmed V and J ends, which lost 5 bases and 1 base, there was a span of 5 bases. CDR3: CASSTRNTEAFF. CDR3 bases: TGTGCCAGCAGTACTAGGAACACTGAAGCTTTCTTT.

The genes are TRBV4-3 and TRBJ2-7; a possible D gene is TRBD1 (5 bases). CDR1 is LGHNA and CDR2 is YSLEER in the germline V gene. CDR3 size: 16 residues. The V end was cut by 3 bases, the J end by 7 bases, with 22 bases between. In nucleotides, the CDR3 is TGCGCCAGCAGCCAGGATCCCACTAAGGGGTTTTATGAGCAGTACTTC. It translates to CASSQDPTKGFYEQYF.

CDR3 loop: CASSFRDRGYGYTF. The CDR3 DNA is TGTGCCAGCAGTTTCCGGGACAGGGGCTATGGCTACACCTTC. The V and J genes are TRBV5-4 and TRBJ1-2, with TRBD1 matching 10 bases. The junction had 5 bases not matched to a gene; V was cut back by 5 bases and J by 4 bases. Looked up from germline, CDR1 is SGHNT and CDR2 is YYREEE (reference sequence). The CDR3 spans 14 residues.

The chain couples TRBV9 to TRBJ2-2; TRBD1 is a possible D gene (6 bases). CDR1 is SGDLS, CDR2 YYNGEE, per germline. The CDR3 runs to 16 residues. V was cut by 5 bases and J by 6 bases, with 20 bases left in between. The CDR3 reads CASSRQELPLAGELFF. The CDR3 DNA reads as TGTGCCAGCAGTAGACAGGAGCTACCCTTGGCCGGGGAGCTGTTTTTT. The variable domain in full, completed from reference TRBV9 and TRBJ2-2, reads DSGVTQTPKHLITATGQRVTLRCSPRSGDLSVYWYQQSLDQGLQFLIQYYNGEERAKGNILERFSAQQFPDLHSELNLSSLELGDSALYFCASSRQELPLAGELFFGEGSRLTVL.

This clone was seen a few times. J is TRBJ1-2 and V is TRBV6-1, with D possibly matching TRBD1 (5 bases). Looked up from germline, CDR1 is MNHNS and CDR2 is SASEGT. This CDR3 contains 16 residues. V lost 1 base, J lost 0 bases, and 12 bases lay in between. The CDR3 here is CASSEEGGAPNYGYTF. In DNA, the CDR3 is TGTGCCAGCAGTGAAGAGGGAGGGGCCCCTAACTATGGCTACACCTTC.

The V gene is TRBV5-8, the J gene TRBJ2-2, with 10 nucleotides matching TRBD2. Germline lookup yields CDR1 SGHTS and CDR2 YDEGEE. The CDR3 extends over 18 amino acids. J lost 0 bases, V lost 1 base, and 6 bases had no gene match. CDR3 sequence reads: CASSLLAGDLTNTGELFF. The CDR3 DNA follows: TGTGCCAGCAGCTTGCTAGCGGGGGACCTCACGAACACCGGGGAGCTGTTTTTT.

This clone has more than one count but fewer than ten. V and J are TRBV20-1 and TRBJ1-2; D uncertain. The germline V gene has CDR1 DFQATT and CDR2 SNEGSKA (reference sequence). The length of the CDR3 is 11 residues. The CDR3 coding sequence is TGCAGCACAAAACGAAAGAATGGCTACACCTTC. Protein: CSTKRKNGYTF.

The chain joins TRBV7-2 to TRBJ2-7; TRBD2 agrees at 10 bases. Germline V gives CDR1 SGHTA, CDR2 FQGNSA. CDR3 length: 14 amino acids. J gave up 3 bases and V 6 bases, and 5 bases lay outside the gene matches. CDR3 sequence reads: CASSPSGGIYEQYF. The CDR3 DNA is TGTGCCAGCAGTCCTAGCGGGGGAATCTACGAGCAGTACTTC.

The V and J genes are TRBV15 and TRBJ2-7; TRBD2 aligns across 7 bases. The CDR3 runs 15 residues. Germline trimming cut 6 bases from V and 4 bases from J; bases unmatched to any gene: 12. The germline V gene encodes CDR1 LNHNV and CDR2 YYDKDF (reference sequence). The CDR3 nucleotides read TGTGCCACCAGACAGACTAGCATGAGAGTGTACGAGCAGTACTTC. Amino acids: CATRQTSMRVYEQYF.

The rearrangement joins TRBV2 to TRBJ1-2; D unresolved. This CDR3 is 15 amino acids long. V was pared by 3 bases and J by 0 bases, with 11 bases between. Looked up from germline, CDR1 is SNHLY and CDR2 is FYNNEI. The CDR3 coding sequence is TGTGCCAGCAGTGAGAGGGCAGGAGCTAACTATGGCTACACCTTC. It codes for CASSERAGANYGYTF.

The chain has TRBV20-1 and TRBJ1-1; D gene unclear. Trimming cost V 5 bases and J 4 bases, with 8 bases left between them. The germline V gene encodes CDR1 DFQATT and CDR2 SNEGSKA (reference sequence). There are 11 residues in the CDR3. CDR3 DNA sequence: TGCAGTGCTGCGGCGGGCACTGAAGCTTTCTTT. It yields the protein CSAAAGTEAFF.

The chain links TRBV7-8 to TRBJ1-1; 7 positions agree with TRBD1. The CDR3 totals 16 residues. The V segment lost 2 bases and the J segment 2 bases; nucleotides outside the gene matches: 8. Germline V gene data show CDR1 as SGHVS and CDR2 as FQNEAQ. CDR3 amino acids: CASSLPSTGPNTEAFF. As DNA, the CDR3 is TGTGCCAGCAGCTTACCCTCGACAGGGCCCAACACTGAAGCTTTCTTT.

The CDR3 coding sequence is TGTGCCAGCAGCTTAGGGGGACAGGCAAGGGCAGATACGCAGTATTTT. Translated: CASSLGGQARADTQYF. The V gene is TRBV13, the J gene TRBJ2-3; 8 bases align to TRBD1. CDR1 is PRHDT, CDR2 FYEKMQ, per germline (reference sequence). V lost 0 bases to trimming and J lost 4 bases; unmatched junction nucleotides: 6. The CDR3 totals 16 residues.

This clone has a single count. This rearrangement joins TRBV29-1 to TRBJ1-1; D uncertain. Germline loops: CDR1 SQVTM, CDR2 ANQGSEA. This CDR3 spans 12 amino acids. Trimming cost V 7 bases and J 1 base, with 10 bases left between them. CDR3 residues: CSAEGPNTEAFF. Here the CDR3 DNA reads TGCAGCGCCGAGGGCCCGAACACTGAAGCTTTCTTT.

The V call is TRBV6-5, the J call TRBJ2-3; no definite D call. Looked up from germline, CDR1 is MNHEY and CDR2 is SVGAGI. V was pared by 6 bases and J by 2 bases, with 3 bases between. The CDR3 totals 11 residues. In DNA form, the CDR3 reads TGTGCCAGCAGCAACACAGATACGCAGTATTTT. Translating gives CASSNTDTQYF.

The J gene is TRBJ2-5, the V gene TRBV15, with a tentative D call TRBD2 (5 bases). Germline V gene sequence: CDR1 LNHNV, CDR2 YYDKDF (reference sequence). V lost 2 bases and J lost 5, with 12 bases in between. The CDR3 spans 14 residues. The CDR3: CATSRRYGVETQYF. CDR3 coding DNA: TGTGCCACCAGCAGACGCTACGGGGTCGAGACCCAGTACTTC.

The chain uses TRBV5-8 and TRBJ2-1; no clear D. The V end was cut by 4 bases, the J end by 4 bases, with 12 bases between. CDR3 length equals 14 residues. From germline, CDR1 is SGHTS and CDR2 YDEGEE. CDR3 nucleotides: TGTGCCAGCAGCCACACCGGCGGATACAATGAGCAGTTCTTC. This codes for CASSHTGGYNEQFF.